Shown below are 29 T cell receptor beta chains from a single sample sequenced in a study of Graves' ophthalmopathy and Graves' hyperthyroidism listed by TCRdb under 2018. Instrument used: Illumina HiSeq 2000. TCR beta CDR3 regions were amplified from RNA transcripts for repertoire sequencing. HTBI primers and the Qiagen OneStep RT-PCR kit were used in a first-round RT-PCR, which was followed by a second-round multiplex PCR, size selection and purification. TCRdb reworked the public reads: Q25 trimming with fastp, MiXCR clone assembly, productive beta chains retained. Every CDR3 protein is listed once, alongside the most common genes and DNA of its rows. This sample has over a million distinct CDR3 sequences in its table, and about two fifths of those were observed once. The ten top clones hold more than 9.5% of the sample. Source material: peripheral blood or thyroid tissue (not recorded which). Every receptor here comes from an adult man with Graves' hyperthyroidism.

This clonotype was found many times. The V and J genes are TRBV15 and TRBJ1-2, with D possibly TRBD1 on 6 matching bases. The V and J ends lost 1 base and 4 bases respectively, with 13 bases between them. Per the germline V gene, CDR1 is LNHNV and CDR2 is YYDKDF (reference sequence). This CDR3 is 15 amino acids long. The CDR3 protein is CATSRGIGQSYGYTF. The CDR3 DNA is TGTGCCACCAGCAGAGGGATAGGACAGAGCTATGGCTACACCTTC.

The table lists this clonotype with many counts. The chain links TRBV7-3 to TRBJ2-5, with D tentatively TRBD2 (6 bases). Germline CDR1 is SGHTA and CDR2 is FQGTGA. This CDR3 contains 14 residues. V was cut by 2 bases and J by 5 bases, with 12 bases left in between. The CDR3 DNA reads as TGTGCCAGCAGCTTATCAGGAGGGTTTGAGACCCAGTACTTC. Amino acid sequence: CASSLSGGFETQYF. The variable domain in full, with the rest retrieved from reference TRBV7-3 and TRBJ2-5, is GAGVSQTPSNKVTEKGKYVELRCDPISGHTALYWYRQSLGQGPEFLIYFQGTGAADDSGLPNDRFFAVRPEGSVSTLKIQRTERGDSAVYLCASSLSGGFETQYFGPGTRLLVL.

At least ten counts were recorded for this clonotype. J is TRBJ1-1 and V is TRBV7-2; D is ambiguous. The CDR3 totals 16 residues. With 5 bases removed from V and 0 bases from J, the gap between germline ends came to 16 bases. Germline CDR1 SGHTA, CDR2 FQGNSA. Here the CDR3 reads CASSPRPLEMNTEAFF. The CDR3 DNA reads as TGTGCCAGCAGCCCAAGGCCCCTGGAGATGAACACTGAAGCTTTCTTT.

The rearrangement links TRBV7-9 to TRBJ2-5; D possibly corresponds to TRBD1 (6 bases). The CDR3 length is 14 residues. Germline V gene lookup returns CDR1 SEHNR and CDR2 FQNEAQ (reference sequence). With 5 bases removed from V and 7 bases from J, the gap between germline ends came to 17 bases. The CDR3 sequence is CASSLATGLGTQYF. CDR3 nucleotide sequence: TGTGCCAGCAGCCTCGCTACAGGGCTTGGGACCCAGTACTTC.

Many counts were recorded for this clonotype. The junction shows a germline mismatch at one end, possibly a read error. The chain recombines TRBV7-9 with TRBJ1-1; no firm D call. CDR1 and CDR2 from the germline V gene are SEHNR and FQNEAQ (reference sequence). This CDR3 is built from 12 residues. The CDR3 DNA reads TGTGCCAGCAGCTTAGTGAACAGTGAAGCTTTCTTT. Translated, it gives CASSLVNSEAFF.

This clonotype is a singleton in its sample. The gene calls are TRBV7-9 and TRBJ1-1, with a possible D match to TRBD1 (6 bases). CDR3 length: 15 residues. V was trimmed by 7 bases and J by 1 base, leaving 16 bases between them. The germline CDR1 and CDR2 sequences are SEHNR and FQNEAQ (reference sequence). The CDR3 nucleotides are TGTGCCAGCACCCCCAGGGGTCTAGCGAACACTGAAGCTTTCTTT. This sequence encodes CASTPRGLANTEAFF.

This clonotype was counted many times. This rearrangement joins TRBV7-3 to TRBJ1-6; 8 nucleotides agree with TRBD1. V was pared by 0 bases and J by 8 bases, with 3 bases of the junction left unmatched. This CDR3 region has 15 residues. The germline gives CDR1 SGHTA, CDR2 FQGTGA. CDR3 coding DNA: TGTGCCAGCAGCTTAACCAGGGGGCCCGATTCACCCCTCCACTTT. It encodes CASSLTRGPDSPLHF.

This clonotype was recorded at least ten times. The chain couples TRBV2 to TRBJ2-5, with D uncertain. CDR1 and CDR2 from the germline V gene are SNHLY and FYNNEI. The CDR3 has 12 amino acids. Trimming removed 7 bases from V and 5 bases from J, with 11 bases in between. Here the CDR3 reads CASIGLPETQYF. The CDR3 bases are TGTGCCAGCATTGGCCTGCCGGAGACCCAGTACTTC.

The chain links TRBV12-3 or TRBV12-4 to TRBJ1-5, with 7 bases identical to TRBD1. Unmatched junction bases numbered 7, after V lost 6 bases and J lost 5 bases. The CDR3 loop spans 14 amino acids. CDR3 loop: CASRDGQADQPQHF. CDR3 DNA sequence: TGTGCCAGCAGGGACGGACAGGCGGATCAGCCCCAGCATTTT.

As for this clonotype: This sequence may be a read error, since a much larger clone differs from it by one base. The rearrangement links TRBV20-1 to TRBJ2-7, with D tentatively TRBD2 (5 bases). V dropped 5 bases and J dropped 7 bases, with 15 bases sitting between them. The V gene's germline CDR1 is DFQATT and CDR2 SNEGSKA (reference sequence). The CDR3 sequence is 12 residues long. The CDR3 protein is CSAPGSWEEQYF. The CDR3 DNA follows: TGCAGTGCTCCGGGGTCATGGGAAGAGCAGTACTTC.

This rearrangement joins TRBV15 to TRBJ1-2; D not resolved. Per germline, CDR1 LNHNV and CDR2 YYDKDF (reference sequence). The CDR3 has 14 amino acids. Trimming left V 2 bases short and J 1 base short, with 8 bases between. The CDR3 nucleotides are TGTGCCACCAGCAGACAGGCTGATAACTATGGCTACACCTTC. It codes for CATSRQADNYGYTF.

This clonotype was picked up a small number of times. The genes are TRBV10-3 and TRBJ2-3; 8 bases align to TRBD2. Per the germline V gene, CDR1 is ENHRY and CDR2 is SYGVKD. Losses at the gene ends were 7 bases for V and 3 bases for J; bases not matched to a gene: 9. The CDR3 has 15 amino acids. In DNA form, the CDR3 reads TGTGCCATCACCGTCAGCGGGAGCGGAACAGATACGCAGTATTTT. Protein: CAITVSGSGTDTQYF.

This clonotype showed up just a few times. V usage is TRBV7-2 and J usage is TRBJ2-7; 10 nucleotides line up with TRBD1. The CDR3 length is 16 residues. CDR1 is SGHTA, CDR2 FQGNSA, per germline. V shed 3 bases and J 2 bases; nucleotides not matched to a gene: 7. CDR3 coding DNA: TGTGCCAGCAGCTTGTCGACAGGGGGCTTCCCCTACGAGCAGTACTTC. Residues: CASSLSTGGFPYEQYF.

Regarding this clonotype: Sequence at one end of the junction differs from germline and may be a read error. The V and J genes are TRBV11-2 and TRBJ2-7; 8 bases map to TRBD2. Germline CDR1 and CDR2: SGHAT and FQNNGV. The CDR3 spans 15 residues. The CDR3 here is CASSRSGASSYKQYF. In DNA form, the CDR3 reads TGTGCCAGCAGCCGTAGCGGGGCGAGCTCCTACAAGCAGTACTTC. Drawing the rest from reference TRBV11-2 and TRBJ2-7, the complete variable domain is EAGVAQSPRYKIIEKRQSVAFWCNPISGHATLYWYQQILGQGPKLLIQFQNNGVVDDSQLPKDRFSAERLKGVDSTLKIQPAKLEDSAVYLCASSRSGASSYKQYFGPGTRLTVT.

V is TRBV29-1 and J is TRBJ1-1, with TRBD1 identical over 10 bases. V was clipped by 4 bases and J by 10 bases; unmatched bases: 15. The CDR3 runs to 15 residues. The germline gives CDR1 SQVTM, CDR2 ANQGSEA. CDR3 in DNA: TGCAGCGTTGGACAGGGGGCCATGACCTCGGCTGGAGCTTTCTTT. Amino acids: CSVGQGAMTSAGAFF.

This clonotype was counted a single time. The chain combines TRBV18 with TRBJ1-2; D not certain. V gave up 0 bases and J gave up 3 bases, with 8 bases separating them. Germline V lookup: CDR1 KGHSH, CDR2 LQKENI. The CDR3 totals 14 residues. The CDR3 region has the DNA TGTGCCAGCTCACCACCGGGTGGGGACTATGGCTACACCTTC. The encoded protein is CASSPPGGDYGYTF.

The chain uses TRBV6-1 and TRBJ2-2; the D gene is possibly TRBD2 (5 bases). Trimming took 4 bases from V and 0 from J, leaving 12 bases between them. Germline V lookup: CDR1 MNHNS, CDR2 SASEGT. This CDR3 contains 16 residues. The CDR3 DNA sequence: TGTGCCAGCAGTGCGAGGGAGAACTCGAACACCGGGGAGCTGTTTTTT. Its translation: CASSARENSNTGELFF.

This clonotype was counted only a few times. V usage is TRBV5-1 and J usage is TRBJ1-1; D possibly corresponds to TRBD1 (5 bases). CDR1 SGHRS and CDR2 YFSETQ come from the germline V gene. The CDR3 is 17 amino acids. Between the trimmed V and J ends, which lost 0 bases and 3 bases, there was a span of 18 bases. CDR3 protein: CASSLAGQGYSDTEAFF. CDR3 coding DNA: TGCGCCAGCAGCTTGGCCGGACAAGGGTATTCGGACACTGAAGCTTTCTTT.

This clonotype has more than one count but fewer than ten. An end of the junction differs from the germline gene, which may be a read error. CDR3 residues: CASSPSFGGYARDF. The CDR3 DNA reads as TGCGCCAGCAGCCCCTCATTTGGGGGCTATGCTCGTGACTTC. The rearrangement uses TRBV4-3 and TRBJ2-7; a weak D match, TRBD1 (6 bases). Germline V lookup: CDR1 LGHNA, CDR2 YSLEER. The CDR3 covers 14 residues.

V gene TRBV5-1 combines with J gene TRBJ2-7; no firm D call. The germline V and J ends were trimmed by 4 bases and 0 bases, with 14 bases remaining between them. Germline CDR1 and CDR2: SGHRS and YFSETQ. CDR3 size: 15 residues. The CDR3 DNA follows: TGCGCCAGCAGCCCCCTAGAGGAAAACTCCTACGAGCAGTACTTC. Amino acids: CASSPLEENSYEQYF.

This clonotype has at least ten counts. The chain combines TRBV29-1 with TRBJ1-1; D is uncertain. CDR3 length: 12 amino acids. Germline CDR1 is SQVTM and CDR2 is ANQGSEA. Deletions cut 7 bases from V and 4 bases from J, with 13 bases between. CDR3 residues: CSGTPKTTEAFF. The DNA of the CDR3 is TGCAGCGGTACTCCGAAGACCACTGAAGCTTTCTTT.

This clonotype was seen ten or more times. The chain uses TRBV5-6 and TRBJ2-7, with D unresolved. The V gene's germline CDR1 is SGHDT and CDR2 YYEEEE. The CDR3 spans 15 residues. Trimming took off 1 base at V and 0 bases at J, with 11 bases between the two ends. CDR3 DNA sequence: TGTGCCAGCAGCTTGCCGGGTCAGAGCTCCTACGAGCAGTACTTC. Translation: CASSLPGQSSYEQYF.

About this clonotype: A much larger clone sits a single nucleotide away, making a read error possible. The chain employs TRBV7-2 and TRBJ2-2, with D tentatively TRBD2 (6 bases). V was trimmed by 11 bases and J by 2 bases, leaving 15 bases between them. The germline V gene encodes CDR1 SGHTA and CDR2 FQGNSA. There are 14 residues in the CDR3. CDR3 protein: CAGRLVENTGELFF. The CDR3 nucleotides read TGTGCCGGAAGACTAGTGGAAAACACCGGGGAGCTGTTTTTT.

This chain links TRBV19 with TRBJ2-7, with a weak D call TRBD2 (6 bases). Germline CDR1 and CDR2: LNHDA and SQIVND (reference sequence). With 0 bases removed from V and 0 bases from J, the gap between germline ends came to 9 bases. The CDR3 totals 15 residues. The CDR3 nucleotides read TGTGCCAGTAGTATAGACCCCGGGAGCTCCTACGAGCAGTACTTC. The encoded protein is CASSIDPGSSYEQYF.

At least ten counts were recorded for this clonotype. J is TRBJ2-7 and V is TRBV7-2; 12 nucleotides agree with TRBD1. Per germline, CDR1 SGHTA and CDR2 FQGNSA. This CDR3 has 14 residues. V was pared by 4 bases and J by 6 bases, with 4 bases of the junction left unmatched. Here the CDR3 reads CASSSGQGAREQYF. The CDR3, as DNA: TGTGCCAGCAGCTCGGGACAGGGGGCGCGCGAGCAGTACTTC.

This clonotype was seen only a few times. This chain connects TRBV27 to TRBJ2-5; the match to TRBD2 covers 8 bases. Germline V gene lookup returns CDR1 MNHEY and CDR2 SMNVEV (reference sequence). The CDR3 length is 15 residues. V shed 6 bases, J shed 1 base, and the junction held 7 bases outside the gene matches. CDR3 coding DNA: TGTGCCAGCAGCAGACTAGCGACTGGCCAAGAGACCCAGTACTTC. Translation gives CASSRLATGQETQYF.

The chain combines TRBV2 with TRBJ2-5, with D maybe TRBD2 (6 bases). The germline V gene has CDR1 SNHLY and CDR2 FYNNEI. This CDR3 spans 17 amino acids. The V and J ends lost 6 bases and 2 bases respectively, with 22 bases between them. The CDR3 loop is CASSNFVAGLPQETQYF. The CDR3 coding sequence is TGTGCCAGCAGCAATTTTGTTGCGGGACTCCCTCAAGAGACCCAGTACTTC.

The count of this clonotype is one. A much bigger clone sits one base away, suggesting this may be a read error. The chain joins TRBV10-3 to TRBJ1-4; D ambiguous. The V end was cut by 11 bases, the J end by 8 bases, with 18 bases between. Germline V gene data show CDR1 as ENHRY and CDR2 as SYGVKD. This CDR3 is 13 amino acids long. As DNA, the CDR3 is TGTGCCGGCAGTTCCCGACATTGGGAAAAACTGTTTTTT. It specifies CAGSSRHWEKLFF.

The chain recombines TRBV9 with TRBJ2-5; D possibly corresponds to TRBD2 (6 bases). CDR3 length: 13 residues. V was trimmed by 3 bases and J by 5 bases, leaving 11 bases between them. In germline, CDR1 is SGDLS, CDR2 YYNGEE. This CDR3 reads CASSAPAGETQYF. The CDR3 nucleotides read TGTGCCAGCAGCGCCCCCGCGGGGGAGACCCAGTACTTC.